This TCR beta chain was recorded in a study of early T cells in non-severe SARS-CoV-2 infection. Study context: The study sequenced bulk RNA from unsorted whole blood, with chains unpaired.

This CDR3 is 17 amino acids long. V was pared by 5 bases and J by 2 bases, with 15 bases of the junction left unmatched. Germline-derived CDR1 and CDR2 are GTSNPN and SVGIG (reference sequence). Study-wide results and limits: VDJdb-based matching was biased toward anti-spike CD8 responses and missed private and CD4 specificities.

The sample holds a few counts of this clonotype. Its antigen is currently unknown. Individual cDNA molecules carried attached unique molecular identifiers. TCRdb reprocessed the 5' RACE reads with MiXCR, giving one entry per CDR3 protein. The sample consists of approximately 70,000 distinct CDR3 sequences, more than 4% of them appearing once. The sequence was obtained from an adult who was a healthcare worker with PCR-confirmed SARS-CoV-2 infection or an uninfected control (not recorded which). V gene TRBV30 combines with J gene TRBJ2-1, with TRBD2 matching over 7 bases. The sample was whole blood, taken at baseline. DNA of the CDR3: TGTGCCTGGGATCCTGCGGGAGCTTTGCCTACCTACAATGAGCAGTTCTTC. Translating it yields CAWDPAGALPTYNEQFF.